This T cell receptor beta chain is drawn from a study of Ad26.COV2.S vaccination and SARS-CoV-2 variants. Findings of the study overall: Analytic work on TCR breadth and depth might have understated the full extent of total T cell responses.

TCRdb's table, derived via immunoSEQ multiplex PCR, lists solely in-frame clones and lacks some. This table holds some 350,000 clones, about 91% found once. As to this clone: No antigen is known for it.

The CDR3 sequence is 13 residues long. The V and J ends lost 4 bases and 0 bases respectively, with 6 bases between them. Germline-derived CDR1 and CDR2 are MNHEY and SMNVEV (reference sequence). The receptor was isolated from a human donor who had recovered from COVID-19. Sample: peripheral blood, taken after recovery from COVID-19. The chain employs TRBV27 and TRBJ1-1; D gene unclear. The CDR3 reads CASSSFMNTEAFF. CDR3 sequence (DNA): TGTGCCAGCAGTTCCTTCATGAACACTGAAGCTTTCTTT.